This entry features one TCR beta chain sequence. Its antigen is unknown. The record originates from a study of cytomegalovirus exposure and HLA in healthy donors. Overall study results and limits: TCR beta chain V- and J-gene trimming was linked, in a later analysis, to a missense variant in DCLRE1C.

Unrecorded immune exposures were likely, despite nominal health at sampling. The PCR had 60 Vbeta and 13 Jbeta primers. Sequencing was performed with immunoSEQ multiplex PCR; in TCRdb, only in-frame clones are kept and a portion is missing. The sample contains around 170,000 clones, less than 80% of which appear only once. The receptor was isolated from a man aged 18 to 35 in good health and CMV-seronegative. The sample taken for sequencing was PBMCs.

In DNA form, the CDR3 reads TGTGCCAGCAGTGAATCTGCGGGGCGGGATACGCAGTATTTT. Its protein product is CASSESAGRDTQYF. The chain employs TRBV2 and TRBJ2-3; D may be TRBD2 (6 bases). The CDR3 has 14 residues. Germline CDR1 and CDR2: SNHLY and FYNNEI. V lost 2 bases and J lost 6, with 12 bases in between. The full variable domain, completed using reference TRBV2 and TRBJ2-3, is EPEVTQTPSHQVTQMGQEVILRCVPISNHLYFYWYRQILGQKVEFLVSFYNNEISEKSEIFDDQFSVERPDGSNFTLKIRSTKLEDSAMYFCASSESAGRDTQYFGPGTRLTVL.